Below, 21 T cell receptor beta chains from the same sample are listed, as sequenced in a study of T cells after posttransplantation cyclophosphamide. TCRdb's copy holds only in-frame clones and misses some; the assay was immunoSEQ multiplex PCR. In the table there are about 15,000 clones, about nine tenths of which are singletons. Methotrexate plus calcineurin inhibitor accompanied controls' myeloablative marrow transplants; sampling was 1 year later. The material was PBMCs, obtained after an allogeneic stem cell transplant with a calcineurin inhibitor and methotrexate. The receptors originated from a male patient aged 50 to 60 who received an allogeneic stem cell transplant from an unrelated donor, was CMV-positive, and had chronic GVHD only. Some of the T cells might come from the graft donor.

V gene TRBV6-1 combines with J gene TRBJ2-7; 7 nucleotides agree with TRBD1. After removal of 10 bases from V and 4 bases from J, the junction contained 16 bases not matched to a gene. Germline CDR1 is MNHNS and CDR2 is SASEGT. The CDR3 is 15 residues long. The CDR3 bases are TGTGCCACCAACCCATTCGGACAGGACGTATACGAGCAGTACTTC. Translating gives CATNPFGQDVYEQYF.

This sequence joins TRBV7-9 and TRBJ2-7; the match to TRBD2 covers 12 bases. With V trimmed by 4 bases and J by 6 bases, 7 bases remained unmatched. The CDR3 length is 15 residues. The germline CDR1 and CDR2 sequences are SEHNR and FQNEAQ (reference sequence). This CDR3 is CASSSKTSGSIEQYF. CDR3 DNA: TGTGCCAGCAGCTCTAAGACTAGCGGGAGTATCGAGCAGTACTTC. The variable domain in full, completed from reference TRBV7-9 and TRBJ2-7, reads DTGVSQNPRHKITKRGQNVTFRCDPISEHNRLYWYRQTLGQGPEFLTYFQNEAQLEKSRLLSDRFSAERPKGSFSTLEIQRTEQGDSAMYLCASSSKTSGSIEQYFGPGTRLTVT.

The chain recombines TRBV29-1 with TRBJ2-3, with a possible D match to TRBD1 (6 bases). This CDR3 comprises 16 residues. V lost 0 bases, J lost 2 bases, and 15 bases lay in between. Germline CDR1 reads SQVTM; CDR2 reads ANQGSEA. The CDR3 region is CSVEDGIRDTTDTQYF. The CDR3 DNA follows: TGCAGCGTTGAAGATGGAATTCGGGACACCACAGATACGCAGTATTTT.

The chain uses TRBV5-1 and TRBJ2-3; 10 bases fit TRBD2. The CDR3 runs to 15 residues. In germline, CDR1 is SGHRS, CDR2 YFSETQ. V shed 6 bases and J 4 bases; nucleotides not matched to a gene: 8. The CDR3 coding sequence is TGCGCCAGCACCAGGGCTAGCGGGGGATCAGATACGCAGTATTTT. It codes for CASTRASGGSDTQYF.

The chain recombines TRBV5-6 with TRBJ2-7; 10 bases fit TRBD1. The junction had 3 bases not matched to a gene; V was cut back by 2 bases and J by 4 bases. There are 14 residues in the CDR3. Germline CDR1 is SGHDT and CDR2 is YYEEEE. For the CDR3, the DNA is TGTGCCAGCAGCTTCCGGGACAGGGGTTACGAGCAGTACTTC. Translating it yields CASSFRDRGYEQYF.

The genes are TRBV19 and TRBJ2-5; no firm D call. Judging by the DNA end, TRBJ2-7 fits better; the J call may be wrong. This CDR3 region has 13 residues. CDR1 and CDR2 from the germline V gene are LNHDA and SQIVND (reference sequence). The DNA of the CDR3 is TGTGCCAGTAGTATAGTTCTCGATTACGAGCAGTACTTC. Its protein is CASSIVLDYEQYF.

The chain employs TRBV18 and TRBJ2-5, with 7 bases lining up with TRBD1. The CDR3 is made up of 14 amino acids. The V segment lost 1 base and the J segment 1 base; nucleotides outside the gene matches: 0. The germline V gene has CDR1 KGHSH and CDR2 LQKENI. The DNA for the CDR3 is TGTGCCAGCTCACCACGACAGGGCCAAGAGACCCAGTACTTC. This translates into CASSPRQGQETQYF.

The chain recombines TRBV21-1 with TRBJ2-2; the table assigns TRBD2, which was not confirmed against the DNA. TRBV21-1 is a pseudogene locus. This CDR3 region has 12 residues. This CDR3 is CAPLGNTGELFF. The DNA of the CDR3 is TGTGCCCCCCTCGGGAACACCGGGGAGCTGTTTTTT.

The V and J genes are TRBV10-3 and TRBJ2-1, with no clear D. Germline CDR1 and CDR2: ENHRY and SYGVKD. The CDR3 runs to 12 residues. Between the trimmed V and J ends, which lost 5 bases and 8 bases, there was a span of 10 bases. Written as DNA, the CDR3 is TGTGCCATCAGTACCGGGTCCGATGAGCAGTTCTTC. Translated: CAISTGSDEQFF.

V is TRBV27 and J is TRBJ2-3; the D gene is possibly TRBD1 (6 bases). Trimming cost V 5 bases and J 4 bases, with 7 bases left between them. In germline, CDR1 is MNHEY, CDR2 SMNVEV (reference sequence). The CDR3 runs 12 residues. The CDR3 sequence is CASSTGSDTQYF. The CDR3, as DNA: TGTGCCAGCAGTACAGGGTCAGATACGCAGTATTTT.

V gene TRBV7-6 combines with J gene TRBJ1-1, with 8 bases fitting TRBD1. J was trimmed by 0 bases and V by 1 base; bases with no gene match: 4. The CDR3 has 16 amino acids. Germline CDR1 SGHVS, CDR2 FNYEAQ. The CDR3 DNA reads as TGTGCCAGCAGCTTAGTGTCAGGGGGCTTGAACACTGAAGCTTTCTTT. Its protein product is CASSLVSGGLNTEAFF.

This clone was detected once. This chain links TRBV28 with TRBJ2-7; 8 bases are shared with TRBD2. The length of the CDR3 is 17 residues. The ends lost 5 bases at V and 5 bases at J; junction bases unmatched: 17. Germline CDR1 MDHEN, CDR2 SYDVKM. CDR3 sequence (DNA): TGTGCCAGCAGTCCTTACCCTCGGAGTAGCGGGGACGACGAGCAGTACTTC. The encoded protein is CASSPYPRSSGDDEQYF.

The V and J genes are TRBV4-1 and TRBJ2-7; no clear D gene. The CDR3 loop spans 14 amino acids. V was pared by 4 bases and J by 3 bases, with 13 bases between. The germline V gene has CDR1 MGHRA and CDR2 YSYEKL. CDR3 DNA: TGCGCCAGCAGCCTCCTGTCTGCTAGCTACGAGCAGTACTTC. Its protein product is CASSLLSASYEQYF.

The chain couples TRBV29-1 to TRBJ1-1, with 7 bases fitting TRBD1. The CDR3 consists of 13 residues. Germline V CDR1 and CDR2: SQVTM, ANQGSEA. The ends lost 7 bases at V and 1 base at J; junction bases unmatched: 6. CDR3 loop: CSGWTGENTEAFF. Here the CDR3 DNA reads TGCAGCGGCTGGACAGGAGAGAACACTGAAGCTTTCTTT.

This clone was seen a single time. This CDR3 is CASSLGHAAGGLSYEQYF. As DNA, the CDR3 is TGCGCCAGCAGCTTGGGTCACGCGGCGGGGGGCTTGAGCTACGAGCAGTACTTC. This chain joins TRBV5-1 and TRBJ2-5; 8 bases align to TRBD2. The better agreement between TRBJ2-7 and the DNA end casts doubt on the J call. This CDR3 spans 18 amino acids. In germline, CDR1 is SGHRS, CDR2 YFSETQ.

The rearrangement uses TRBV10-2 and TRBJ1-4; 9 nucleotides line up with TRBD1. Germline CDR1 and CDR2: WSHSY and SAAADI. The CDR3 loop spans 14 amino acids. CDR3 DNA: TGCGCGACACCAGGCGACAGGGGGGTTGAAAAACTGTTTTTT. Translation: CATPGDRGVEKLFF.

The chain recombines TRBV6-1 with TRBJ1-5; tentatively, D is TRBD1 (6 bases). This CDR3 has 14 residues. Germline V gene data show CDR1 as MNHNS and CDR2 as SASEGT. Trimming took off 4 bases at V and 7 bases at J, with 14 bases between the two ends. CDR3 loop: CASSVQGIGQPQHF. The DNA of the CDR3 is TGTGCCAGCAGTGTACAGGGTATAGGGCAGCCCCAGCATTTT.

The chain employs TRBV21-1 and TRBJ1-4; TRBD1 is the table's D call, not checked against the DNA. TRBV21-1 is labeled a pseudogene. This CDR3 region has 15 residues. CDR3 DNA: TGTGCCAGCAGCAAGACAGGGTCGGTGCTTGAAAAACTGTTTTTT. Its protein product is CASSKTGSVLEKLFF.

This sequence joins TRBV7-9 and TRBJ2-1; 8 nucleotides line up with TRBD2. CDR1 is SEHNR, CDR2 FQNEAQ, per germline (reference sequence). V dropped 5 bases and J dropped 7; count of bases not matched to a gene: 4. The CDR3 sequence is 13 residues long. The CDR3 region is CASSPTSVNEQFF. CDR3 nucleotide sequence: TGTGCCAGCAGCCCGACTAGCGTTAATGAGCAGTTCTTC.

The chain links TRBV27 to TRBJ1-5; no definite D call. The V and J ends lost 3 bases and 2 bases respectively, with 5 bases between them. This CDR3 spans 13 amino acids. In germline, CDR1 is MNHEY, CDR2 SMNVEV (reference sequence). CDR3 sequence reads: CASSFSGNQPQHF. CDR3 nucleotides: TGTGCCAGCAGTTTCTCGGGCAATCAGCCCCAGCATTTT.

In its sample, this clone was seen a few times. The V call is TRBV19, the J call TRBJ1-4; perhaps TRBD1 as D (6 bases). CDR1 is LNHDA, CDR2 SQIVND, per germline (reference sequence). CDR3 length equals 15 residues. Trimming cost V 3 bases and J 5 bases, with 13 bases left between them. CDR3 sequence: CASSMRAGDNEKLFF. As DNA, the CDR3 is TGTGCCAGTAGTATGAGGGCAGGGGACAATGAAAAACTGTTTTTT.